The 3 T cell receptor beta chains below all came from one sample that was sequenced in a study of blood T cell repertoires in COVID-19. The data were produced by immunoSEQ multiplex PCR, yet TCRdb's version contains in-frame clones alone and is incomplete. The table includes around 160,000 clones, 80% detected once. Sequencing was done on a sample of PBMCs or T cells enriched from blood (not recorded which). All receptors come from an older woman who had recovered from COVID-19.

This CDR3 is CASSQPRGNTGELFF. The CDR3 nucleotides are TGTGCCAGCAGCCAACCCCGAGGAAACACCGGGGAGCTGTTTTTT. The chain uses TRBV14 and TRBJ2-2; unclear D gene. Germline V lookup: CDR1 SGHDN, CDR2 FVKESK. The CDR3 runs 15 residues. V lost 2 bases and J lost 2, with 9 bases in between.

This chain joins TRBV6-2 or TRBV6-3 and TRBJ2-1; 7 nucleotides agree with TRBD2. The CDR3 runs 13 residues. Losses at the gene ends were 6 bases for V and 3 bases for J; bases not matched to a gene: 2. Germline V gene lookup returns CDR1 MNHEY and CDR2 SVGEGT. CDR3 amino acids: CASSERGYNEQFF. DNA for the CDR3: TGTGCCAGCAGCGAGCGGGGCTACAATGAGCAGTTCTTC.

J is TRBJ2-3 and V is TRBV19; D perhaps matches TRBD2 (6 bases). With 1 base removed from V and 4 bases from J, the gap between germline ends came to 9 bases. The CDR3 is 14 amino acids. Per germline, CDR1 LNHDA and CDR2 SQIVND (reference sequence). CDR3 coding DNA: TGTGCCAGTAGTATAGGGCGGGGCCCAGATACGCAGTATTTT. Encoded protein: CASSIGRGPDTQYF.